This T cell receptor (beta chain) was retrieved from a study of shared T cell receptors in the human thymus. The protocol was immunoSEQ multiplex PCR, while the TCRdb copy is restricted to in-frame clones and leaves out a portion. The sample holds some 400,000 clones; 85% to 95% are singletons and the top ten take 0.015% to 0.025%. Trimming cost V 3 bases and J 2 bases, with 8 bases left between them. Germline V gene lookup returns CDR1 SGHDN and CDR2 FVKESK. The CDR3 is 14 amino acids. The sequence was obtained from a human donor. The rearrangement joins TRBV14 to TRBJ2-1; no clear D. The sequenced material came from thymocytes. The CDR3 loop reads CASSHVKPYNEQFF. DNA of the CDR3: TGTGCCAGCAGCCACGTGAAACCCTACAATGAGCAGTTCTTC.